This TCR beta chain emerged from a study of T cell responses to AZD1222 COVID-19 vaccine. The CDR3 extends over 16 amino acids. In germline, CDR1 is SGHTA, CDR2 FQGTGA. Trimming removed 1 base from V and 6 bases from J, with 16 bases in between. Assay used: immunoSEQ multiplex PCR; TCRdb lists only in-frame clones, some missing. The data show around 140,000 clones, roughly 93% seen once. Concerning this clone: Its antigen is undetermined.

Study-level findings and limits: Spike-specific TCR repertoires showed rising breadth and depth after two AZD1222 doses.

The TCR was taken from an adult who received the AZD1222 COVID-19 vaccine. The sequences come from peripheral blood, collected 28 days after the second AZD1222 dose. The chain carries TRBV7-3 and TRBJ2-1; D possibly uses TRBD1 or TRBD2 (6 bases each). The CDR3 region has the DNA TGTGCCAGCAGCTTAAAAGGGGGGCCCATTTCCAATGAGCAGTTCTTC. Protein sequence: CASSLKGGPISNEQFF.